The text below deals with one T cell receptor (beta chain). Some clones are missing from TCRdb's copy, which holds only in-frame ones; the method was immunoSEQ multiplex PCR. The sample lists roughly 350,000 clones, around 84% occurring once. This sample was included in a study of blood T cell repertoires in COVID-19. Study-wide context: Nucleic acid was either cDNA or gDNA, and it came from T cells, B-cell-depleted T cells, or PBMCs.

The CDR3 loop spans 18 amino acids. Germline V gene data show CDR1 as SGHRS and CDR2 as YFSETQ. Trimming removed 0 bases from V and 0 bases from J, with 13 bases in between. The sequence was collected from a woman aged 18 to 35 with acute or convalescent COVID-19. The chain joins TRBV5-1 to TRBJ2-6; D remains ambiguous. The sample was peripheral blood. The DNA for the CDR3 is TGCGCCAGCAGCTTGGAGTACGGGTCGAGCTCTGGGGCCAACGTCCTGACTTTC. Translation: CASSLEYGSSSGANVLTF.